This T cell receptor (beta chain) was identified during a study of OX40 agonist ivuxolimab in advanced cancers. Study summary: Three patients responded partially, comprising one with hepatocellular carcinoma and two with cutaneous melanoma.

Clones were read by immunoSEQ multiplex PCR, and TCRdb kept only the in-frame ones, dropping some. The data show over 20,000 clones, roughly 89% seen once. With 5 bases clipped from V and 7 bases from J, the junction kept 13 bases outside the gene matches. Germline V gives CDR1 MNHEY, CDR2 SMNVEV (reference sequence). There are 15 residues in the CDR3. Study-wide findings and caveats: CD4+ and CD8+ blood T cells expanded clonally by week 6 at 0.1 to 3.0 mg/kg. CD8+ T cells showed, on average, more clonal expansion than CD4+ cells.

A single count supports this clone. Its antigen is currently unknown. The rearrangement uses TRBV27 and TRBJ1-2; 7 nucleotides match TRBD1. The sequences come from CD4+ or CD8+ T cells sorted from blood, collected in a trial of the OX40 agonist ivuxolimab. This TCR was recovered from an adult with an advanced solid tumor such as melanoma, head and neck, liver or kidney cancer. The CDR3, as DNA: TGTGCCAGCAGTACGCAACAGGGGAGGGTATTTGGCTACACCTTC. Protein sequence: CASSTQQGRVFGYTF.